These 27 T cell receptor beta chains originate from one sample sequenced in a study of radiation and T cells in renal cell carcinoma. Time point of the sample: blood 2 weeks post-SBRT. Treatment: 15 Gy SBRT to primary tumor, nephrectomy 4 weeks later. Some clones are missing from TCRdb's copy, which holds only in-frame ones; the method was immunoSEQ multiplex PCR. This table holds some 75,000 clones, 82% found once. Specimen: blood, collected from a patient whose treatment included radiotherapy and nephrectomy. The source is a man aged 60 to 75 with renal cell carcinoma.

This chain connects TRBV6-6 to TRBJ1-5; 9 nucleotides match TRBD1. Germline V gene sequence: CDR1 MNHNY, CDR2 SVGAGI (reference sequence). V was pared by 7 bases and J by 0 bases, with 7 bases of the junction left unmatched. CDR3 length: 16 amino acids. Written as DNA, the CDR3 is TGTGCCAGCACCCGGACAGGGGTTCTTAGCAATCAGCCCCAGCATTTT. Residues: CASTRTGVLSNQPQHF.

The chain links TRBV10-3 to TRBJ2-3, with D tentatively TRBD2 (6 bases). The ends were cut back, 10 bases at V and 1 base at J, with 6 bases in the middle. The CDR3 has 11 amino acids. In germline, CDR1 is ENHRY, CDR2 SYGVKD. This CDR3 reads CATSGTDTQYF. The CDR3 DNA reads TGTGCCACTAGCGGCACAGATACGCAGTATTTT.

The chain couples TRBV5-1 to TRBJ2-5; possible D gene TRBD2, 6 bases. The germline V and J ends were trimmed by 2 bases and 5 bases, with 19 bases remaining between them. The CDR3 length is 16 residues. Per germline, CDR1 SGHRS and CDR2 YFSETQ. CDR3 sequence: CASSFGEIGRGETQYF. In nucleotides, the CDR3 is TGCGCCAGCAGCTTTGGCGAGATCGGGAGAGGCGAGACCCAGTACTTC.

CDR3 in DNA: TGCAGCGCCGGGCGGACAGGGGGGAGTGAAGCTTTCTTT. This gives the protein CSAGRTGGSEAFF. This sequence joins TRBV29-1 and TRBJ1-1, with 10 bases identical to TRBD1. Germline loops: CDR1 SQVTM, CDR2 ANQGSEA. V lost 7 bases to trimming and J lost 7 bases; unmatched junction nucleotides: 9. CDR3 size: 13 residues.

The chain has TRBV4-2 and TRBJ2-5, with D perhaps matching TRBD1 (5 bases). The V gene's germline CDR1 is LGHNA and CDR2 YNFKEQ. The CDR3 totals 15 residues. Trimming took 2 bases from V and 7 from J, leaving 17 bases between them. The DNA for the CDR3 is TGTGCCAGCAGCCAAAAGGGGCCCCAACGGACGACCCAGTACTTC. Encoded protein: CASSQKGPQRTTQYF.

The rearrangement links TRBV5-1 to TRBJ1-4; D call uncertain. Germline V gene data show CDR1 as SGHRS and CDR2 as YFSETQ. V gave up 4 bases and J gave up 5 bases, with 12 bases separating them. The CDR3 extends over 14 amino acids. The CDR3 loop reads CASSKDPANEKLFF. The CDR3 bases are TGCGCCAGCAGCAAGGACCCTGCAAATGAAAAACTGTTTTTT.

The CDR3 reads CATSGPETYSYNEQFF. In DNA, the CDR3 is TGTGCCACCAGCGGTCCAGAGACGTACTCCTACAATGAGCAGTTCTTC. The chain uses TRBV15 and TRBJ2-1; unclear D gene. V was shortened by 5 bases and J by 0 bases, with 14 bases between the two germline ends. Germline CDR1 reads LNHNV; CDR2 reads YYDKDF (reference sequence). This CDR3 has 16 amino acids.

V gene TRBV7-5 combines with J gene TRBJ2-3. TRBV7-5 is tagged as a pseudogene. The CDR3 contains 15 residues. CDR3 DNA: TGTGCCAGAAGTAGACGGAGTAGGGGAGAAGATACGCAGTATTTT. It is translated as CARSRRSRGEDTQYF.

This clone was counted only a few times. V and J are TRBV9 and TRBJ2-3, with D tentatively TRBD1 or TRBD2 (7 bases each). Deletions cut 4 bases from V and 1 base from J, with 16 bases between. The germline V gene has CDR1 SGDLS and CDR2 YYNGEE. CDR3 length equals 16 residues. CDR3 amino acids: CASSPQGGAGTDTQYF. As DNA, the CDR3 is TGTGCCAGCAGCCCCCAGGGGGGGGCCGGCACAGATACGCAGTATTTT.

This clone has just one count. This chain uses TRBV27 with TRBJ2-2; D is uncertain. The CDR3 sequence is 15 residues long. The V gene's germline CDR1 is MNHEY and CDR2 SMNVEV (reference sequence). V was clipped by 1 base and J by 5 bases, with 11 bases between them. The CDR3: CASSLFGQITGELFF. The CDR3 nucleotides read TGTGCCAGCAGTTTATTTGGCCAGATAACCGGGGAGCTGTTTTTT.

The chain joins TRBV11-1 to TRBJ2-5; D is possibly TRBD2 (6 bases). V lost 5 bases, J lost 2 bases, and 12 bases lay in between. The germline CDR1 and CDR2 sequences are SGHAT and FQDESV (reference sequence). CDR3 size: 14 residues. The CDR3: CASSHRGGQETQYF. The CDR3 bases are TGTGCCAGCAGCCACCGGGGAGGACAAGAGACCCAGTACTTC.

The rearrangement joins TRBV5-1 to TRBJ2-5; 7 bases align to TRBD2. Germline assignment: CDR1 SGHRS and CDR2 YFSETQ. J was trimmed by 13 bases and V by 3 bases; bases with no gene match: 6. CDR3 length: 11 amino acids. CDR3 bases: TGCGCCAGCAGCTATGGGACTATCCGGTACTTC. It is translated as CASSYGTIRYF.

This chain links TRBV19 with TRBJ2-5; 11 bases are shared with TRBD2. Germline CDR1 reads LNHDA; CDR2 reads SQIVND (reference sequence). With 0 bases clipped from V and 2 bases from J, the junction kept 17 bases outside the gene matches. CDR3 length: 21 amino acids. The chain's CDR3 is CASSIDRVVAGGPRSQETQYF. CDR3 nucleotides: TGTGCCAGTAGTATAGATCGGGTAGTAGCGGGAGGGCCCAGGAGTCAAGAGACCCAGTACTTC.

CDR3 coding DNA: TGCGCCAGCAGCCTGAACAGGTGGGACACTGAAGCTTTCTTT. Its protein is CASSLNRWDTEAFF. The rearrangement links TRBV5-1 to TRBJ1-1, with a tentative D call TRBD1 (5 bases). The V end was cut by 4 bases, the J end by 3 bases, with 13 bases between. Germline loops: CDR1 SGHRS, CDR2 YFSETQ. This CDR3 region has 14 residues.

The chain has TRBV2 and TRBJ1-4; D gene ambiguous. CDR1 is SNHLY, CDR2 FYNNEI, per germline. The CDR3 covers 14 residues. The germline V and J ends were trimmed by 7 bases and 0 bases, with 9 bases remaining between them. This chain's CDR3 is CASTSPPTNEKLFF. In DNA form, the CDR3 reads TGTGCCAGCACCTCCCCCCCAACTAATGAAAAACTGTTTTTT.

The J gene is TRBJ2-7, the V gene TRBV6-5; 14 bases fit TRBD2. The V segment lost 4 bases and the J segment 0 bases; nucleotides outside the gene matches: 2. CDR1 and CDR2 (germline): MNHEY, SVGAGI. There are 16 residues in the CDR3. CDR3 region: CASSFGTSGSSYEQYF. The CDR3 nucleotides are TGTGCCAGCAGTTTCGGGACTAGCGGGAGCTCCTACGAGCAGTACTTC.

This sequence joins TRBV29-1 and TRBJ2-7; D uncertain. The germline gives CDR1 SQVTM, CDR2 ANQGSEA. The CDR3 is 12 amino acids. V lost 4 bases and J 6 bases, leaving 13 bases between the germline ends. This CDR3 is CSVVLGYSEQYF. Written as DNA, the CDR3 is TGCAGCGTTGTCCTAGGTTACTCCGAGCAGTACTTC.

In its sample, this clone was seen once. The chain combines TRBV5-1 with TRBJ2-3; D is perhaps TRBD1 or TRBD2 (5 bases each). Germline assignment: CDR1 SGHRS and CDR2 YFSETQ. V lost 1 base, J lost 9 bases, and 21 bases lay in between. The CDR3 runs 16 residues. DNA for the CDR3: TGCGCCAGCAGCTTGACCGTACGGGGCAGGGTCGGGACGCAGTATTTT. Its translation: CASSLTVRGRVGTQYF.

The chain combines TRBV7-9 with TRBJ2-3, with D unclear. There are 17 residues in the CDR3. Germline CDR1 and CDR2: SEHNR and FQNEAQ (reference sequence). V lost 3 bases and J lost 6, with 22 bases in between. CDR3 amino acids: CASSLMGATPSADTQYF. The CDR3 region has the DNA TGTGCCAGCAGCTTGATGGGCGCGACCCCCTCCGCGGATACGCAGTATTTT.

With respect to this clone: Mismatch with germline at one junction end may stem from a read error. The V and J genes are TRBV15 and TRBJ1-1; 9 bases agree with TRBD1. The CDR3 extends over 16 amino acids. Germline V CDR1 and CDR2: LNHNV, YYDKDF (reference sequence). As DNA, the CDR3 is TGTGCCGCCAGCAGAGGAATGGGACAGGGAGTTATTGAAGCTTTCTTT. Translation: CAASRGMGQGVIEAFF.

As to this clone: Its ends do not fully match the called genes, so a read error is possible. The chain combines TRBV5-1 with TRBJ2-7; D is undetermined. The CDR3 contains 14 residues. Germline-derived CDR1 and CDR2 are SGHRS and YFSETQ. CDR3 bases: TGCACCAGCAGCACATTCGGAGTCGCCTACGAGCAGTACTTC. Translation gives CTSSTFGVAYEQYF.

This chain links TRBV19 with TRBJ2-7; D may be TRBD2 (6 bases). The CDR3 sequence is 13 residues long. V gave up 5 bases and J gave up 3 bases, with 11 bases separating them. Per the germline V gene, CDR1 is LNHDA and CDR2 is SQIVND (reference sequence). This CDR3 is CASSAGPGYEQYF. DNA for the CDR3: TGTGCCAGTAGTGCGGGACCGGGCTACGAGCAGTACTTC.

The chain couples TRBV5-5 to TRBJ2-7, with D perhaps being TRBD1 or TRBD2 (6 bases each). This CDR3 region has 17 residues. Trimming left V 5 bases short and J 3 bases short, with 24 bases between. Per germline, CDR1 SGHKS and CDR2 YYEKEE (reference sequence). CDR3 protein: CASRAGRRRTEYYEQYF. In nucleotides, the CDR3 is TGTGCCAGCAGGGCGGGGAGACGGCGGACAGAATACTACGAGCAGTACTTC.

This chain links TRBV19 with TRBJ2-1; the match to TRBD2 covers 11 bases. Germline CDR1 and CDR2: LNHDA and SQIVND (reference sequence). The CDR3 length is 19 residues. The V segment lost 6 bases and the J segment 0 bases; nucleotides outside the gene matches: 13. The CDR3 nucleotides read TGTGCCAGTAGGTCGTGGGGACTAGCGGATTCTGCCTCCTACAATGAGCAGTTCTTC. Encoded protein: CASRSWGLADSASYNEQFF.

CDR3 DNA sequence: TGCGCCAGCAGCTTGTCCGGCACGGCTAATGAAAAACTGTTTTTT. Its translation: CASSLSGTANEKLFF. The chain uses TRBV5-1 and TRBJ1-4; D is unresolved. The CDR3 consists of 15 residues. V was shortened by 1 base and J by 3 bases, with 10 bases between the two germline ends. Germline V lookup: CDR1 SGHRS, CDR2 YFSETQ.

This clone was observed at least ten times. The CDR3 sequence: CASSQTAVRGPVEQYF. Written as DNA, the CDR3 is TGCGCCAGCAGCCAGACGGCGGTCAGGGGGCCGGTCGAGCAGTACTTC. V is TRBV4-1 and J is TRBJ2-7; 8 bases agree with TRBD1. CDR1 is MGHRA and CDR2 is YSYEKL in the germline V gene. This CDR3 is 16 amino acids long. Losses at the gene ends were 3 bases for V and 6 bases for J; bases not matched to a gene: 13.

The chain combines TRBV7-2 with TRBJ1-5; 9 bases agree with TRBD1. The length of the CDR3 is 16 residues. J lost 1 base, V lost 5 bases, and 6 bases had no gene match. In germline, CDR1 is SGHTA, CDR2 FQGNSA. The CDR3 region is CASSPDRGGSNQPQHF. In DNA, the CDR3 is TGTGCCAGCAGCCCGGACAGGGGTGGCAGCAATCAGCCCCAGCATTTT. The full variable domain, in which reference TRBV7-2 and TRBJ1-5 provide the parts outside the CDR3, is GAGVSQSPSNKVTEKGKDVELRCDPISGHTALYWYRQSLGQGLEFLIYFQGNSAPDKSGLPSDRFSAERTGGSVSTLTIQRTQQEDSAVYLCASSPDRGGSNQPQHFGDGTRLSIL.